Below are 17 T cell receptor delta chains sequenced from a single sample in a study of gamma-delta chains in newborns, infants, children. TCRdb reapplied CATT to the reads. The data hold 8,500 to 13,000 delta-chain clones, with about 9% observed a single time. Sequenced input: blood. All receptors derive from a child who was a newborn, infant or young child, either healthy, febrile or measles-vaccinated (not recorded which).

Turning to this clone: The identical CDR3 is also encoded by other nucleotide sequences in the sample. V gene TRDV2 combines with J gene TRDJ2; 13 nucleotides agree with TRDD3. CDR3 size: 16 residues. Germline CDR1 reads GEAIGNYY; CDR2 reads EKD. V shed 1 base, J shed 6 bases, and the junction held 4 bases outside the gene matches. The CDR3 region has the DNA TGTGCCTGTGACACTTTACTGGGGGATACGCCAGCACAACTCTTCTTT. Protein product: CACDTLLGDTPAQLFF.

This rearrangement joins TRDV2 to TRDJ3; D ambiguous. This CDR3 is 19 amino acids long. Germline loops: CDR1 GEAIGNYY, CDR2 EKD. V dropped 0 bases and J dropped 0 bases, with 14 bases sitting between them. The CDR3 DNA follows: TGTGCCTGTGACACCGTAGGATGGAAGGCCTCCTGGGACACCCGACAGATGTTTTTC. Protein sequence: CACDTVGWKASWDTRQMFF.

This clone came up a few times. The chain couples TRDV2 to TRDJ1; perhaps TRDD1 as D (5 bases). The CDR3 runs 21 residues. Trimming took 0 bases from V and 0 from J, leaving 28 bases between them. The germline gives CDR1 GEAIGNYY, CDR2 EKD. CDR3 in DNA: TGTGCCTGTGACACCGTCGTAGGTGGCCCCGAAAATAAAGAGTACACCGATAAACTCATCTTT. Its protein is CACDTVVGGPENKEYTDKLIF.

Sample share makes this clone medium-sized. This CDR3 is also generated by other DNA sequences in the sample. The chain has TRDV2 and TRDJ1; the D gene is possibly TRDD3 (5 bases). Germline-derived CDR1 and CDR2 are GEAIGNYY and EKD. The V end lost 0 bases, the J end lost 0 bases, and 10 bases lay between the germline ends. The CDR3 is made up of 15 amino acids. The CDR3 region is CACDTVGENTDKLIF. CDR3 coding DNA: TGTGCCTGTGACACCGTAGGGGAGAACACCGATAAACTCATCTTT.

This clone was seen a handful of times. The rearrangement links TRDV1 to TRDJ1; 13 bases match TRDD3. The CDR3 extends over 25 amino acids. Germline CDR1 TSWWSYY, CDR2 QGS. V lost 3 bases to trimming and J lost 2 bases; unmatched junction nucleotides: 30. Written as DNA, the CDR3 is TGTGCTCTTGGGGACTATCTCAGCGGTGCAAAATACTGGGGGATACGCGCGGGAGAAACCGATAAACTCATCTTT. It codes for CALGDYLSGAKYWGIRAGETDKLIF.

Remarks on this clone: A far larger clone lies a single base away; this is likely a read error. This specimen includes other DNA sequences encoding the same CDR3. The chain uses TRDV2 and TRDJ1, with D tentatively TRDD3 (5 bases). The CDR3 length is 19 residues. CDR1 GEAIGNYY and CDR2 EKD come from the germline V gene. The ends were cut back, 2 bases at V and 1 base at J, with 25 bases in the middle. CDR3 DNA: TGTGCCTGTGACAGTCTAGTCTTGATTGGAGGGGGCCCCACCGATAAACTCATCTTT. This translates into CACDSLVLIGGGPTDKLIF.

J is TRDJ1 and V is TRDV2; D possibly corresponds to TRDD3 (5 bases). Per the germline V gene, CDR1 is GEAIGNYY and CDR2 is EKD. V was trimmed by 2 bases and J by 9 bases, leaving 9 bases between them. The CDR3 has 11 amino acids. The CDR3 reads CACDIGLELIF. The CDR3 DNA reads TGTGCCTGTGACATAGGACTGGAACTCATCTTT.

To note about this clone: A much larger clone sits a single nucleotide away, making a read error possible. Additional DNA sequences in this sample encode the identical CDR3. The chain employs TRDV2 and TRDJ1, with TRDD3 matching 10 bases. CDR3 size: 18 residues. From germline, CDR1 is GEAIGNYY and CDR2 EKD. With 7 bases clipped from V and 5 bases from J, the junction kept 21 bases outside the gene matches. CDR3 loop: CACDALFGVGDTRDKLIF. The CDR3 DNA reads TGTGCCTGCGACGCCCTCTTCGGGGTGGGGGATACCAGGGATAAACTCATCTTT.

This sequence joins TRDV2 and TRDJ3; no definite D call. V was trimmed by 0 bases and J by 0 bases, leaving 8 bases between them. Germline V lookup: CDR1 GEAIGNYY, CDR2 EKD. This CDR3 contains 17 residues. CDR3 bases: TGTGCCTGTGACACCGTCTCCAACTCCTGGGACACCCGACAGATGTTTTTC. This codes for CACDTVSNSWDTRQMFF.

This clone has only a few counts. The chain has TRDV2 and TRDJ1; 13 bases map to TRDD3. V was clipped by 0 bases and J by 1 base; unmatched bases: 10. The germline CDR1 and CDR2 sequences are GEAIGNYY and EKD. This CDR3 has 19 residues. Written as DNA, the CDR3 is TGTGCCTGTGACACCGTACGTACTGGGGGATACGTGTCCACCGATAAACTCATCTTT. It encodes CACDTVRTGGYVSTDKLIF.

This clone is medium-sized by share. The sample carries other DNA sequences with the same CDR3. The J gene is TRDJ3, the V gene TRDV2; D is unresolved. The germline CDR1 and CDR2 sequences are GEAIGNYY and EKD. The CDR3 loop spans 20 amino acids. The germline V and J ends were trimmed by 0 bases and 0 bases, with 17 bases remaining between them. The CDR3 sequence: CACDTIPRYNSSWDTRQMFF. CDR3 DNA: TGTGCCTGTGACACCATACCAAGGTATAACAGCTCCTGGGACACCCGACAGATGTTTTTC.

In this sample, this clone turned up a few times. Possible read error: a much larger clone is one base away. The chain carries TRDV2 and TRDJ3; TRDD3 aligns across 11 bases. In germline, CDR1 is GEAIGNYY, CDR2 EKD. After removal of 0 bases from V and 1 base from J, the junction contained 4 bases not matched to a gene. This CDR3 contains 19 residues. CDR3 residues: CACDTVLGDRSWDTRQMFF. CDR3 coding DNA: TGTGCCTGTGACACCGTACTGGGGGATAGGTCCTGGGACACCCGACAGATGTTTTTC.

Judged by abundance, this clone is medium-sized. The same CDR3 is also encoded by other DNA sequences in this sample. The chain carries TRDV2 and TRDJ1; weak D call: TRDD3 (6 bases). V lost 0 bases and J lost 3, with 16 bases in between. This CDR3 has 16 amino acids. The germline V gene encodes CDR1 GEAIGNYY and CDR2 EKD. CDR3 coding DNA: TGTGCCTGTGACACCGTCGGGGATCATAGGCCCGATAAACTCATCTTT. It is translated as CACDTVGDHRPDKLIF.

The chain recombines TRDV3 with TRDJ1, with a tentative D call TRDD3 (6 bases). Germline V CDR1 and CDR2: TVYSNPD, GDNSRS (reference sequence). The CDR3 consists of 16 residues. The V end was cut by 2 bases, the J end by 2 bases, with 21 bases between. CDR3 coding DNA: TGTGCCTTTGAACTCTGGGGTACGACAGGGACCGATAAACTCATCTTT. This codes for CAFELWGTTGTDKLIF.

This clone turned up a few times. V and J are TRDV2 and TRDJ1, with a possible D match to TRDD3 (6 bases). Germline CDR1 GEAIGNYY, CDR2 EKD. Trimming stripped 0 bases from V and 0 bases from J, with 16 bases between. CDR3 length: 17 amino acids. The DNA for the CDR3 is TGTGCCTGTGACACCGTTGGGGGTTTCACCAACACCGATAAACTCATCTTT. Protein: CACDTVGGFTNTDKLIF.

Notes on this clone: This likely came from a read error, as a far larger clone is one base away. Other DNA sequences in the same sample also yield this CDR3. This chain connects TRDV2 to TRDJ3; D is unresolved. CDR1 is GEAIGNYY, CDR2 EKD, per germline. The CDR3 runs to 13 residues. The CDR3 protein is CACDTWDTRQMFF. For the CDR3, the DNA is TGTGCCTGTGACACCTGGGACACCCGACAGATGTTCTTC.

This chain joins TRAV29/DV5 and TRDJ1; D call uncertain. The CDR3 sequence is 15 residues long. Germline CDR1 is NSMFDY and CDR2 is ISSIKDK. V lost 3 bases, J lost 1 base, and 16 bases lay in between. The DNA for the CDR3 is TGTGCAGCAATCACGGTAACCAGAGGCACCGATAAACTCATCTTT. The encoded protein is CAAITVTRGTDKLIF.